What follows are 25 T cell receptor beta chains derived from one specimen sequenced in a study of shared clonotypes between healthy human individuals. Produced via immunoSEQ multiplex PCR; TCRdb's table is partial and in-frame only. Of more than 1 million clones listed, more than 75% were seen once; the top ten hold approximately 0.56%. Sequencing used memory CD4+ T cells from PBMCs. Indicated subset: CD45RA-negative fraction. The origin of the receptors is a man aged 18 to 29 in good health. Some clones in this sample may be carry-over from other donors' samples.

The chain links TRBV28 to TRBJ2-7, with TRBD2 matching 16 bases. V lost 3 bases to trimming and J lost 2 bases; unmatched junction nucleotides: 25. The CDR3 is 24 amino acids. Per germline, CDR1 MDHEN and CDR2 SYDVKM. CDR3 coding DNA: TGTGCCAGCAGTTTGACAGCGAGAGGAATTTGGGGGACTAGCGGGAGGGCCGTACCCTACGAGCAGTACTTC. Translated: CASSLTARGIWGTSGRAVPYEQYF. The variable domain in full, with the rest retrieved from reference TRBV28 and TRBJ2-7, is DVKVTQSSRYLVKRTGEKVFLECVQDMDHENMFWYRQDPGLGLRLIYFSYDVKMKEKGDIPEGYSVSREKKERFSLILESASTNQTSMYLCASSLTARGIWGTSGRAVPYEQYFGPGTRLTVT.

This clone has more than one count but fewer than ten. J is TRBJ2-3 and V is TRBV28; 7 nucleotides line up with TRBD1. Germline V lookup: CDR1 MDHEN, CDR2 SYDVKM. CDR3 length: 15 amino acids. V dropped 5 bases and J dropped 4; count of bases not matched to a gene: 9. In DNA, the CDR3 is TGTGCCAGCAGTACAGGGACAGTTAAAGCAGATACGCAGTATTTT. Its protein is CASSTGTVKADTQYF.

This chain uses TRBV28 with TRBJ2-3; 9 bases agree with TRBD2. CDR1 is MDHEN, CDR2 SYDVKM, per germline. CDR3 size: 15 residues. Losses at the gene ends were 7 bases for V and 4 bases for J; bases not matched to a gene: 9. DNA for the CDR3: TGTGCCAGCAAAATAGCGGGAGATAAATCAGATACGCAGTATTTT. Protein: CASKIAGDKSDTQYF.

The chain couples TRBV11-1 to TRBJ1-1; TRBD1 matches at 7 bases. With 4 bases clipped from V and 6 bases from J, the junction kept 8 bases outside the gene matches. Germline values: CDR1 SGHAT, CDR2 FQDESV (reference sequence). The CDR3 consists of 14 residues. The CDR3 protein is CASSSQGVSAEAFF. The CDR3 nucleotides read TGTGCCAGCAGCTCGCAGGGGGTGTCTGCTGAAGCTTTCTTT.

The chain carries TRBV9 and TRBJ2-1; TRBD1 matches at 8 bases. Germline lookup yields CDR1 SGDLS and CDR2 YYNGEE. This CDR3 has 17 residues. V shed 3 bases, J shed 0 bases, and the junction held 8 bases outside the gene matches. The CDR3, as DNA: TGTGCCAGCAGCGGTGGACAGGGCGCTTTCTCCTACAATGAGCAGTTCTTC. This codes for CASSGGQGAFSYNEQFF. Complete variable domain (other parts from reference TRBV9 and TRBJ2-1): DSGVTQTPKHLITATGQRVTLRCSPRSGDLSVYWYQQSLDQGLQFLIQYYNGEERAKGNILERFSAQQFPDLHSELNLSSLELGDSALYFCASSGGQGAFSYNEQFFGPGTRLTVL.

The chain has TRBV28 and TRBJ2-6; D unresolved. Germline values: CDR1 MDHEN, CDR2 SYDVKM. V lost 5 bases and J lost 1, with 15 bases in between. The CDR3 is 17 amino acids. CDR3 loop: CASSGPVSLSGANVLTF. The CDR3 DNA reads as TGTGCCAGCAGTGGGCCCGTAAGCCTATCTGGGGCCAACGTCCTGACTTTC.

DNA for the CDR3: TGTGCCAGCAGTACGGGAGTTCAGTACTTC. This translates into CASSTGVQYF. J is TRBJ2-7 and V is TRBV2, with D possibly TRBD2 on 6 matching bases. The CDR3 contains 10 residues. Germline-derived CDR1 and CDR2 are SNHLY and FYNNEI. Trimming took off 5 bases at V and 10 bases at J, with 9 bases between the two ends.

This chain links TRBV9 with TRBJ2-5, with TRBD1 identical over 7 bases. The CDR3 loop spans 15 amino acids. V lost 2 bases, J lost 4 bases, and 8 bases stayed unmatched. Germline V CDR1 and CDR2: SGDLS, YYNGEE. The CDR3 here is CASSVGTVQAETQYF. The DNA of the CDR3 is TGTGCCAGCAGCGTTGGGACAGTTCAGGCAGAGACCCAGTACTTC. Full variable domain (remainder filled in from reference TRBV9 and TRBJ2-5): DSGVTQTPKHLITATGQRVTLRCSPRSGDLSVYWYQQSLDQGLQFLIQYYNGEERAKGNILERFSAQQFPDLHSELNLSSLELGDSALYFCASSVGTVQAETQYFGPGTRLLVL.

The chain combines TRBV28 with TRBJ1-2; 7 nucleotides line up with TRBD1. Trimming at V came to 6 bases and at J to 3 bases, leaving 7 bases not matched to a gene. The CDR3 sequence is 14 residues long. Germline-derived CDR1 and CDR2 are MDHEN and SYDVKM. As DNA, the CDR3 is TGTGCCAGCAGCCCGGGACAGCGGTACTATGGCTACACCTTC. It is translated as CASSPGQRYYGYTF.

The chain employs TRBV14 and TRBJ2-1, with TRBD2 identical over 8 bases. V lost 5 bases to trimming and J lost 9 bases; unmatched junction nucleotides: 9. Germline CDR1 is SGHDN and CDR2 is FVKESK. The CDR3 contains 14 residues. CDR3 sequence: CASSGTRAAREQFF. The CDR3 DNA is TGTGCCAGCAGCGGGACTAGAGCGGCTCGTGAGCAGTTCTTC.

The chain has TRBV6-5 and TRBJ2-6; D is undetermined. Germline CDR1 is MNHEY and CDR2 is SVGAGI. The CDR3 runs to 15 residues. V lost 2 bases and J 4 bases, leaving 9 bases between the germline ends. The CDR3 DNA reads as TGTGCCAGCAGTTACGCTACGTACGGGGCCAACGTCCTGACTTTC. This gives the protein CASSYATYGANVLTF.

The chain employs TRBV14 and TRBJ1-6; D is ambiguous. Germline lookup yields CDR1 SGHDN and CDR2 FVKESK. This CDR3 has 13 amino acids. V gave up 5 bases and J gave up 10 bases, with 12 bases separating them. DNA for the CDR3: TGTGCCAGCAGCTTTGGTGGCGGATCACCCCTCCACTTT. Protein: CASSFGGGSPLHF.

V gene TRBV9 combines with J gene TRBJ2-1, with D perhaps matching TRBD1 (6 bases). The V gene lost 3 bases and the J gene lost 1 base, with 14 bases spanning the gap. Looked up from germline, CDR1 is SGDLS and CDR2 is YYNGEE. The CDR3 is made up of 16 amino acids. CDR3 sequence: CASSAGQSYSYNEQFF. In nucleotides, the CDR3 is TGTGCCAGCAGCGCCGGACAGTCCTATTCCTACAATGAGCAGTTCTTC. Supplemented by reference TRBV9 and TRBJ2-1, the full variable domain reads DSGVTQTPKHLITATGQRVTLRCSPRSGDLSVYWYQQSLDQGLQFLIQYYNGEERAKGNILERFSAQQFPDLHSELNLSSLELGDSALYFCASSAGQSYSYNEQFFGPGTRLTVL.

The chain joins TRBV5-1 to TRBJ2-1; either TRBD1 or TRBD2 may fit D (6 bases each). Germline V lookup: CDR1 SGHRS, CDR2 YFSETQ. Trimming stripped 0 bases from V and 3 bases from J, with 13 bases between. This CDR3 comprises 16 residues. The CDR3 sequence is CASSLGEDSLYNEQFF. The CDR3 region has the DNA TGCGCCAGCAGCTTGGGGGAGGACAGCCTCTACAATGAGCAGTTCTTC. Together with reference TRBV5-1 and TRBJ2-1, the CDR3 gives the full variable domain: KAGVTQTPRYLIKTRGQQVTLSCSPISGHRSVSWYQQTPGQGLQFLFEYFSETQRNKGNFPGRFSGRQFSNSRSEMNVSTLELGDSALYLCASSLGEDSLYNEQFFGPGTRLTVL.

V and J are TRBV4-2 and TRBJ2-3, with D hard to call. Germline V gene sequence: CDR1 LGHNA, CDR2 YNFKEQ. V was pared by 4 bases and J by 2 bases, with 7 bases between. The CDR3 sequence is 13 residues long. CDR3 DNA sequence: TGTGCCAGCAGCCCACCCTCCACAGATACGCAGTATTTT. Its translation is CASSPPSTDTQYF.

This rearrangement joins TRBV5-1 to TRBJ2-6; D is unresolved. The CDR3 is 15 residues long. V was clipped by 0 bases and J by 0 bases, with 4 bases between them. CDR1 and CDR2 from the germline V gene are SGHRS and YFSETQ. The CDR3 bases are TGCGCCAGCAGCTTGGTTCGCTCTGGGGCCAACGTCCTGACTTTC. This translates into CASSLVRSGANVLTF.

In the case of this clone: This sample also contains other DNA sequences that code for the same CDR3. This chain uses TRBV4-2 with TRBJ2-7; maybe TRBD2 (7 bases). This CDR3 is built from 14 residues. The germline gives CDR1 LGHNA, CDR2 YNFKEQ. V lost 1 base and J lost 3, with 10 bases in between. In DNA form, the CDR3 reads TGTGCCAGCAGCCAAGGCGGGGGCGGCTACGAGCAGTACTTC. Its translation is CASSQGGGGYEQYF.

The chain combines TRBV19 with TRBJ1-4; 7 bases match TRBD1. The germline V gene encodes CDR1 LNHDA and CDR2 SQIVND (reference sequence). The CDR3 is made up of 14 amino acids. The V and J ends lost 11 bases and 8 bases, in that order; junction bases with no gene match: 14. For the CDR3, the DNA is TGTGCCCGACCCCCTCGACAGGGTCCCGAAAAACTGTTTTTT. This encodes CARPPRQGPEKLFF.

The chain has TRBV6-6 and TRBJ1-1; D not resolved. V lost 0 bases, J lost 7 bases, and 9 bases lay in between. CDR3 length: 13 amino acids. CDR1 and CDR2 (germline): MNHNY, SVGAGI (reference sequence). The CDR3 here is CASSYSAEIEAFF. The CDR3 region has the DNA TGTGCCAGCAGTTACTCGGCAGAGATTGAAGCTTTCTTT.

The V and J genes are TRBV5-4 and TRBJ2-1; no definite D call. The CDR3 is 13 amino acids. Germline CDR1 reads SGHNT; CDR2 reads YYREEE (reference sequence). V lost 2 bases and J lost 6, with 9 bases in between. CDR3 sequence reads: CASSLPMGNEQFF. As DNA, the CDR3 is TGTGCCAGCAGCTTACCCATGGGCAATGAGCAGTTCTTC.

The chain employs TRBV30 and TRBJ1-2, with D unclear. The length of the CDR3 is 11 residues. From germline, CDR1 is GTSNPN and CDR2 SVGIG (reference sequence). CDR3 sequence (DNA): TGTGTATCCGGCCGGAACTATGGCTACACCTTC. Protein product: CVSGRNYGYTF.

The chain joins TRBV28 to TRBJ2-1, with TRBD1 as a possible D gene (6 bases). The germline V gene encodes CDR1 MDHEN and CDR2 SYDVKM. This CDR3 is built from 17 residues. V lost 3 bases and J lost 2, with 17 bases in between. As DNA, the CDR3 is TGTGCCAGCAGTTTCTTCGGTCGGGACACTACCTACAATGAGCAGTTCTTC. Amino acids: CASSFFGRDTTYNEQFF.

In its sample, this clone was seen a few times. This rearrangement joins TRBV6-1 to TRBJ1-1, with 7 bases matching TRBD1. The germline V gene encodes CDR1 MNHNS and CDR2 SASEGT. With 6 bases clipped from V and 0 bases from J, the junction kept 4 bases outside the gene matches. The CDR3 is 14 residues long. CDR3 loop: CASRRTGMNTEAFF. CDR3 bases: TGTGCCAGCAGACGGACAGGAATGAACACTGAAGCTTTCTTT.

A remark on this clone: Compared with germline, one end of the junction differs, possibly owing to a read error. This chain links TRBV27 with TRBJ1-2; possibly TRBD1 for D (5 bases). CDR1 is MNHEY and CDR2 is SMNVEV in the germline V gene (reference sequence). The CDR3 runs 12 residues. The chain's CDR3 is CASSTTRQPPLF. The DNA of the CDR3 is TGTGCCAGCAGTACCACCCGACAGCCTCCCCTCTTC.

The chain couples TRBV7-6 to TRBJ2-1; D ambiguous. Germline values: CDR1 SGHVS, CDR2 FNYEAQ. This CDR3 is built from 16 residues. The V end was cut by 3 bases, the J end by 3 bases, with 15 bases between. CDR3 bases: TGTGCCAGCAGCTTCTTCATGGCAGGCCGCTACAATGAGCAGTTCTTC. Its protein product is CASSFFMAGRYNEQFF.